This record covers a single T cell receptor beta chain. This clonotype showed up many times. What this receptor recognizes is not known. There are no base qualities to consult, and no much larger clone falls within one base. Counted from cysteine to phenylalanine, this CDR3 has 16 amino acids. The only DNA kept is the CDR3, 48 bases in frame from the first base. For this chain, trimming is 2 bases at the V end and 3 bases at the J end, and the number of junction bases without a gene match is 7. CDR1 and CDR2 are drawn from the germline V gene: SNHLY, FYNNEI. These data originate in a study of T cells in Graves' hyperthyroidism and ophthalmopathy (dated by TCRdb to about 2019). Turning to the overall study: Peripheral blood was sampled at the time of initial diagnosis, prior to any treatment. Prospective prediction of ophthalmopathy was tested in an independent validation cohort of approximately 18 hyperthyroidism patients and some 17 patients who later progressed to ophthalmopathy. To identify TCR V-J signatures that set the groups apart, the researchers used a discovery cohort of 90 to 100 patients, made up of around 40 with Graves' ophthalmopathy and about 55 with stable Graves' hyperthyroidism. Once sampling was done, hyperthyroidism patients were given methimazole at a starting dose of 30 mg daily, whereas ophthalmopathy patients were given high-dose intravenous methylprednisolone. The approximately 100 discovery patients were randomly split 7:3 into training and test sets. The study also compared thyroid tissue and blood T-cell repertoires from a handful of Graves' hyperthyroidism patients. According to the paper, TCR Vbeta CDR3 sequencing was carried out on 135 peripheral blood samples, which came from over 40 ophthalmopathy, roughly 75 hyperthyroidism and some 17 progressor patients. The investigation overall reported the following: No statistical method was used to set the sample size in advance, and investigators knew the group allocation. A 13 V-J signature model separated ophthalmopathy from stable hyperthyroidism, with around 90% sensitivity and roughly 82% specificity in cross-validation and 80%/75% in testing. Blood samples also contained most of the expanded thyroid clonotypes (frequency above 0.001), which suggests that blood repertoires may reflect thyroid immune responses. In validation, the model predicted progression to ophthalmopathy a median of approximately 6.6 months before onset, with approximately 71% sensitivity and more than 72% specificity.

Moderately to severely active disease, a Clinical Activity Score of at least 3, a NOSPECS grade of at least 4, and a duration under 3 months were present in ophthalmopathy patients. Exclusion was applied to patients with uncontrolled infections, other autoimmune diseases, pregnancy or lactation. Diagnoses relied on clinical symptoms, serum thyroxine and TRAb, thyroid ultrasound and orbital computed tomography. PBMCs were separated from under 12 ml of fresh peripheral blood using Ficoll-Paque density gradient centrifugation. Total RNA was extracted with Trizol reagent, and quality was checked on an Agilent 2100 Bioanalyzer. TCR beta CDR3 regions were amplified from RNA transcripts. The first round of RT-PCR for the TCR CDR3 was performed with the HTBI primer set and the Qiagen OneStep RT-PCR kit. Libraries were constructed in a second round of multiplex PCR, after which size selection and purification were carried out. Paired-end sequencing of the libraries was performed with 100 bp reads on an Illumina HiSeq2000. The authors' pipeline ran thus. SOAPnuke was used to process the raw data, removing reads that contained adapters or uncalled bases, had a mean Phred below 15, or lacked an exact match to the constant primer or identifier. COPE v1.2.5 was used to merge high-quality paired reads, and clonotypes were defined as unique nucleotide sequences. Clonotypes were aligned to IMGT TRBV, TRBD and TRBJ reference segments using MiTCR v1.1. The analysis was restricted to V-J combinations with a frequency above 0.0001, which together covered just over 99% of the repertoires. A TCS score was defined as the ratio between F50 (clonal expansion) and ExV (chaos), using BLOSUM62-based TCRdist between CDR3 peptides within each V-J. Welch's t-statistics and random forest reduced several hundred V-J features to about 13, which were used in a naive Bayes classifier (R e1071). TCRdb reworked the public reads: Q25 trimming with fastp, MiXCR clone assembly, productive beta chains retained. Each entry is one CDR3 protein sequence, shown with its most common DNA and genes. V and J calls and clone size were set by TCRdb, not the authors. The sample has around 570,000 distinct CDR3 sequences on record, 15% to 20% of them singletons. The ten largest clonotypes hold about 45% of the sample.

The receptor chain draws on TRBV2 and TRBJ1-2; 9 bases in the middle match TRBD1. Sequenced material: blood. This clonotype originated in a middle-aged man with Graves' ophthalmopathy. The DNA sequence is given as TGTGCCAGCAGTGAATCTAGACAGGGGGATGACTATGGCTACACCTTC. It translates as CASSESRQGDDYGYTF.